This T cell receptor beta chain was observed in a study of blood T cell repertoires in COVID-19. Study background: Nucleic acid was either cDNA or gDNA, and it came from T cells, B-cell-depleted T cells, or PBMCs.

Repertoires were generated with immunoSEQ multiplex PCR, while TCRdb's copy carries only in-frame clones and drops some. Of a few hundred thousand clones in the sample, just over 85% were seen once. Per germline, CDR1 LGHDT and CDR2 YNNKEL (reference sequence). J lost 4 bases, V lost 1 base, and 4 bases had no gene match. The CDR3 contains 15 residues. With regard to this clone: Other DNA sequences within the sample encode an identical CDR3.

Sample: peripheral blood. The source is a man older than 75 with acute or convalescent COVID-19. The V call is TRBV3-1 (or the pseudogene TRBV3-2), the J call TRBJ1-5, with 7 bases lining up with TRBD1. The CDR3 loop reads CASSQGRQGNQPQHF. Here the CDR3 DNA reads TGTGCCAGCAGCCAAGGAAGACAGGGAAATCAGCCCCAGCATTTT.